Listed below are T cell receptor beta chains from one sample, sequenced in a study of siplizumab effects on memory and regulatory T cells. The method was immunoSEQ multiplex PCR; TCRdb's version includes in-frame clones alone and lacks a portion of them. This sample carries tens of thousands of clones, 95% to 98% of them seen once, and the ten largest clones take 0.64%. Material for sequencing was naive CD4+ T cells sorted from blood. The receptor source for this set is a human donor in good health. CDR3s include the opening cysteine and the closing phenylalanine or tryptophan.

TRBV19	CASSITSGSAHNEQFF
TRBV7-9	CASSLGAVLETQYF
TRBV7-2	CASSLSVRDTQYF
TRBV19	CASSISQVTDTQYF
TRBV29-1	CSVAPVSNEQFF
TRBV5-1	CASSTGTGGYYEQYF
TRBV30	CAWSDRNEKLFF
TRBV23-1	CASSQSATGGDTEAFF
TRBV6-5	CASRLGGPYNEQFF
TRBV19	CASSPAGGGRGDTQYF
TRBV7-9	CASSLASSPGAFF
TRBV29-1	CSGLRGAEQFF
TRBV5-6	CASSFRDRDEQYF
TRBV6-4	CASSDLRDADIQYF
TRBV28	CASSNLHRGRESDTQYF
TRBV7-3	CASSLTSGTEQFF
TRBV7-9	CASSPLGLAGSQETQYF
TRBV29-1	CSVKDTGELFF
TRBV5-1	CASSLGHQGARGYTF
TRBV25-1	CASSQPLGDTGELFF
TRBV5-5	CASSDARGDTQYF
TRBV5-1	CASSPPISGRGNEQFF
TRBV10-3	CAIRVTTSTDTQYF
TRBV29-1	CSVGGGTSGSYEQYF
TRBV7-9	CASSPAQGQTNYGYTF